Each of the 8 T cell receptor beta chains below was sequenced from the same sample in a study of Graves' ophthalmopathy and Graves' hyperthyroidism. RNA transcripts were the source from which TCR beta CDR3 regions were amplified. First-round RT-PCR employed HTBI primers, with a second-round multiplex PCR after it. MiXCR was run by TCRdb on the multiplex PCR reads, yielding one entry per CDR3 protein. Of 400,000 or so distinct CDR3 sequences in the sample, about 16% were seen once. The sample was peripheral blood. These receptors all come from a young woman with stable Graves' hyperthyroidism.

The CDR3 region has the DNA TGCGCCAGCAGCCAAGGACAGGTGAGGACGTTCCTCTACGAGCAGTACTTC. Amino acid sequence: CASSQGQVRTFLYEQYF. The chain employs TRBV5-1 and TRBJ2-7, with 7 positions matching TRBD1. Germline CDR1 reads SGHRS; CDR2 reads YFSETQ. V lost 4 bases, J lost 3 bases, and 16 bases stayed unmatched. This CDR3 spans 17 amino acids.

There are many counts of this clonotype. The J gene is TRBJ2-5, the V gene TRBV2; the D gene is possibly TRBD1 (6 bases). CDR1 and CDR2 (germline): SNHLY, FYNNEI. CDR3 size: 13 residues. Between the trimmed V and J ends, which lost 7 bases and 3 bases, there was a span of 12 bases. The DNA of the CDR3 is TGTGCCAGCACCCCGGACAGCAAAGAGACCCAGTACTTC. It codes for CASTPDSKETQYF.

J is TRBJ2-7 and V is TRBV6-1; the D is unclear. There are 14 residues in the CDR3. Trimming removed 7 bases at V and 2 bases at J, with 15 bases between. Germline lookup yields CDR1 MNHNS and CDR2 SASEGT. CDR3 loop: CASIPQESPYEQYF. The DNA of the CDR3 is TGTGCCAGCATTCCGCAGGAATCGCCCTACGAGCAGTACTTC.

This clonotype appeared many times. A read error may account for a junction end that differs from germline. The chain links TRBV11-2 to TRBJ2-4, with unresolved D. This CDR3 has 16 residues. The V gene's germline CDR1 is SGHAT and CDR2 FQNNGV. CDR3 in DNA: TGTGCCAGCAGCGCAGTGGTCATGCTTTGGGGAAACATTAAGTACTTC. Translated: CASSAVVMLWGNIKYF.

This clonotype was detected ten times or more. V gene TRBV19 combines with J gene TRBJ1-1, with a possible D match to TRBD1 (5 bases). Germline values: CDR1 LNHDA, CDR2 SQIVND (reference sequence). The length of the CDR3 is 15 residues. Trimming pared 2 bases from V and 2 bases from J, leaving 12 bases between. The CDR3 here is CASSIFAGRNTEAFF. The CDR3 DNA is TGTGCCAGTAGTATATTTGCAGGGCGTAACACTGAAGCTTTCTTT.

This clonotype was found many times. CDR3: CASSRRDRAGETQYF. The CDR3, as DNA: TGTGCCAGCTCACGCCGGGACAGGGCGGGAGAGACCCAGTACTTC. This rearrangement joins TRBV18 to TRBJ2-5, with TRBD1 matching 9 bases. The CDR3 is 15 amino acids. The V gene end was trimmed by 4 bases and the J gene end by 4 bases; junction bases not matched to a gene: 7. Looked up from germline, CDR1 is KGHSH and CDR2 is LQKENI.

This clonotype has a handful of counts. The V and J genes are TRBV6-1 and TRBJ1-2; the match to TRBD1 covers 8 bases. Trimming at V came to 4 bases and at J to 4 bases, leaving 11 bases not matched to a gene. The germline V gene has CDR1 MNHNS and CDR2 SASEGT. CDR3 length: 16 amino acids. CDR3 in amino acids: CASSVPDRGVFYGYTF. DNA for the CDR3: TGTGCCAGCAGTGTGCCAGACAGGGGAGTATTCTATGGCTACACCTTC.

This clonotype appeared many times. The rearrangement links TRBV27 to TRBJ2-2, with 11 bases identical to TRBD2. Germline loops: CDR1 MNHEY, CDR2 SMNVEV (reference sequence). V lost 2 bases to trimming and J lost 7 bases; unmatched junction nucleotides: 6. The CDR3 contains 16 residues. The CDR3 region is CASSLNSGGASGELFF. The CDR3 nucleotides read TGTGCCAGCAGTTTAAATAGCGGGGGGGCAAGCGGGGAGCTGTTTTTT.